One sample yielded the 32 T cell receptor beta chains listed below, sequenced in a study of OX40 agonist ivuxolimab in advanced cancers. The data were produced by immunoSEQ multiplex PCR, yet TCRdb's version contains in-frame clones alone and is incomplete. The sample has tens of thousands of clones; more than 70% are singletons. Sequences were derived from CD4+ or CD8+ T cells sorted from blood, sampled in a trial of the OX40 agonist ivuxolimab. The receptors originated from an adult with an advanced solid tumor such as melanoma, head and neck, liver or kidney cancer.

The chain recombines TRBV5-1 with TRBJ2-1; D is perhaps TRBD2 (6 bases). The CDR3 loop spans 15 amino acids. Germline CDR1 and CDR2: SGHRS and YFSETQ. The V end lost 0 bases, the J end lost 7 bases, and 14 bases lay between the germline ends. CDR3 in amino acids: CASSLAAGTWNEQFF. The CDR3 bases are TGCGCCAGCAGCTTGGCAGCGGGTACCTGGAATGAGCAGTTCTTC.

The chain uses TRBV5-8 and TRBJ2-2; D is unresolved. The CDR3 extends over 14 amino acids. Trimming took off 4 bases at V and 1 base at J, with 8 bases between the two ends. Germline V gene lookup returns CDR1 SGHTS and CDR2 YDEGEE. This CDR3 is CASSRWVNTGELFF. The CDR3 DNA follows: TGTGCCAGCAGCCGGTGGGTGAACACCGGGGAGCTGTTTTTT.

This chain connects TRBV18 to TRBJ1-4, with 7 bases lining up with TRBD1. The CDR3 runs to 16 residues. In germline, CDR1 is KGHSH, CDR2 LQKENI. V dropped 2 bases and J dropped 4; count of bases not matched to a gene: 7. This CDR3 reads CASSPLPGTVNEKLFF. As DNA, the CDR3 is TGTGCCAGCTCACCATTGCCCGGGACAGTTAATGAAAAACTGTTTTTT.

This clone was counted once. This CDR3 reads CASSQKSPGGGSGNSPLHF. The CDR3 DNA is TGTGCCAGCAGCCAAAAATCCCCGGGGGGGGGATCAGGCAATTCACCCCTCCACTTT. The chain recombines TRBV16 with TRBJ1-6; TRBD1 is a possible D gene (5 bases). Germline V lookup: CDR1 KGHSY, CDR2 FQNENV. There are 19 residues in the CDR3. V was clipped by 2 bases and J by 7 bases, with 24 bases between them. Variable domain in full (rest from reference TRBV16 and TRBJ1-6): GEEVAQTPKHLVRGEGQKAKLYCAPIKGHSYVFWYQQVLKNEFKFLISFQNENVFDETGMPKERFSAKCLPNSPCSLEIQATKLEDSAVYFCASSQKSPGGGSGNSPLHFGNGTRLTVT.

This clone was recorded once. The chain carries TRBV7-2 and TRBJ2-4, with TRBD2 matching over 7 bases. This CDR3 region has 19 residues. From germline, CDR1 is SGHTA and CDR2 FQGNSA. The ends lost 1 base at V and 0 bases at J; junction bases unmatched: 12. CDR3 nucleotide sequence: TGTGCCAGCAGCTTAGGGGCGGGAGTGGGTTCACTAGCCAAAAACATTCAGTACTTC. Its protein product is CASSLGAGVGSLAKNIQYF.

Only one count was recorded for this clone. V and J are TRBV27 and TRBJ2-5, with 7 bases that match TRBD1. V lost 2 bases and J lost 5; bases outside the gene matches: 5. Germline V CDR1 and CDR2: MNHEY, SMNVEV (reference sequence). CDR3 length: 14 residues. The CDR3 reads CASSLRTGVETQYF. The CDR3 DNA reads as TGTGCCAGCAGTTTACGGACAGGTGTGGAGACCCAGTACTTC.

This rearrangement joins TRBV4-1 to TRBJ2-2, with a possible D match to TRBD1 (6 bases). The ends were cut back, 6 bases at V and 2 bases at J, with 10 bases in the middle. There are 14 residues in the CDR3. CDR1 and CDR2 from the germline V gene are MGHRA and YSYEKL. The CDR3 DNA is TGCGCCAGCAGTTTACAGGGCAACACCGGGGAGCTGTTTTTT. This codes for CASSLQGNTGELFF.

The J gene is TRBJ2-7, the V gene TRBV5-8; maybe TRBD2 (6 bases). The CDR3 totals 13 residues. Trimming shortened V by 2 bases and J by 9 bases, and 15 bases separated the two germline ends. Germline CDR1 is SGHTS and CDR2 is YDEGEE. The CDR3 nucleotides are TGTGCCAGCAGCTTTGGAGGGGACTCCGGGCAGTACTTC. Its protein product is CASSFGGDSGQYF.

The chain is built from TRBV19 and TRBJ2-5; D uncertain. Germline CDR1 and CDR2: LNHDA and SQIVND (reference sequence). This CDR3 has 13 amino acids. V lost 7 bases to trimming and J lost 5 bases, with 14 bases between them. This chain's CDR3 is CASTKRVGETQYF. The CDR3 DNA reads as TGTGCCAGTACGAAAAGGGTAGGGGAGACCCAGTACTTC. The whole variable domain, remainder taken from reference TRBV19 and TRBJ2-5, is DGGITQSPKYLFRKEGQNVTLSCEQNLNHDAMYWYRQDPGQGLRLIYYSQIVNDFQKGDIAEGYSVSREKKESFPLTVTSAQKNPTAFYLCASTKRVGETQYFGPGTRLLVL.

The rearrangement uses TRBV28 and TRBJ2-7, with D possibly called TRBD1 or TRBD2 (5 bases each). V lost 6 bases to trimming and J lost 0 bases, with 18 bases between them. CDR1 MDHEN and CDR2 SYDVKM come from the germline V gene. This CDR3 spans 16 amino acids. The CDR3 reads CASSADGTQSSYEQYF. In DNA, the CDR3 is TGTGCCAGCAGCGCCGACGGGACCCAGAGCTCCTACGAGCAGTACTTC.

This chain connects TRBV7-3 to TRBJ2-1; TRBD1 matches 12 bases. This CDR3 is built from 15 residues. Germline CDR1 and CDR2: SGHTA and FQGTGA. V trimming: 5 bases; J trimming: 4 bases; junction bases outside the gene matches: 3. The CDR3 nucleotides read TGTGCCAGCAGCCGGGGACAGGGGGCGTACAATGAGCAGTTCTTC. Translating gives CASSRGQGAYNEQFF.

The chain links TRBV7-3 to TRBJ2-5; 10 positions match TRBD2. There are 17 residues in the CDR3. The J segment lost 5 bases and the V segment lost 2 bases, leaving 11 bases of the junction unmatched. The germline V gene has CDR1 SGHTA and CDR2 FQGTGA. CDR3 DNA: TGTGCCAGCAGCTTAGCCCCCGGAGCGGGAGGGCTCGAGACCCAGTACTTC. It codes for CASSLAPGAGGLETQYF.

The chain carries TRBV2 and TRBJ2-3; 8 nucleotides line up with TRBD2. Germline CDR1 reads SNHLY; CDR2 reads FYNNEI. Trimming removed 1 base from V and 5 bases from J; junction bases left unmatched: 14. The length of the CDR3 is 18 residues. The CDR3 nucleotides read TGTGCCAGCAGTGAAGACCTGCTATGGCGGGAGGTCGTAGATACGCAGTATTTT. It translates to CASSEDLLWREVVDTQYF. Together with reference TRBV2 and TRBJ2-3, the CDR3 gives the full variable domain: EPEVTQTPSHQVTQMGQEVILRCVPISNHLYFYWYRQILGQKVEFLVSFYNNEISEKSEIFDDQFSVERPDGSNFTLKIRSTKLEDSAMYFCASSEDLLWREVVDTQYFGPGTRLTVL.

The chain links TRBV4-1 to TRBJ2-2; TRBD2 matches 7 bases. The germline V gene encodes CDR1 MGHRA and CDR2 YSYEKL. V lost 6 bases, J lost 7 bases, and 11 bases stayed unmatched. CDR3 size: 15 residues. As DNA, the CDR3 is TGCGCCAGCAGTTCTAGCGGCCCAGTTGGCGGGGAGCTGTTTTTT. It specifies CASSSSGPVGGELFF.

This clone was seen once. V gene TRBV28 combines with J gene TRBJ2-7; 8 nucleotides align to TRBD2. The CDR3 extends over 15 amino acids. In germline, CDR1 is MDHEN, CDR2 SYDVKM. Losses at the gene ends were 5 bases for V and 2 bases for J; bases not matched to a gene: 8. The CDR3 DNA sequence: TGTGCCAGCAGTATCCCGGGGGGGCTAACCTACGAGCAGTACTTC. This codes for CASSIPGGLTYEQYF. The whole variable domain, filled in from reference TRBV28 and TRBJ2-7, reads DVKVTQSSRYLVKRTGEKVFLECVQDMDHENMFWYRQDPGLGLRLIYFSYDVKMKEKGDIPEGYSVSREKKERFSLILESASTNQTSMYLCASSIPGGLTYEQYFGPGTRLTVT.

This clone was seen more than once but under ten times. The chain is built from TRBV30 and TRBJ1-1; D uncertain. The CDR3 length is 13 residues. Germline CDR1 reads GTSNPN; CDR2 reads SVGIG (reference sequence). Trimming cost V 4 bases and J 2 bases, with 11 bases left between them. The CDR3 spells CAWTLPSNTEAFF. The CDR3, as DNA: TGTGCCTGGACCCTCCCAAGTAACACTGAAGCTTTCTTT.

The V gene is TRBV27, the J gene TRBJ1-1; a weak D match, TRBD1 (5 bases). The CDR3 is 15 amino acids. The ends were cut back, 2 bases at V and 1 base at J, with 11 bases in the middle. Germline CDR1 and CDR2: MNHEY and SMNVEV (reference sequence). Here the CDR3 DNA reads TGTGCCAGCAGTTTAACCCAGGGCGCGAACACTGAAGCTTTCTTT. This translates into CASSLTQGANTEAFF.

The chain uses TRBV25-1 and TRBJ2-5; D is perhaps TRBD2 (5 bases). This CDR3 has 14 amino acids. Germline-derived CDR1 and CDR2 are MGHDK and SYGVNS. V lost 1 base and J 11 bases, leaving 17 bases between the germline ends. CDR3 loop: CASSELGRNGEQYF. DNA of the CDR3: TGTGCCAGCAGTGAATTAGGGCGAAATGGGGAGCAGTACTTC.

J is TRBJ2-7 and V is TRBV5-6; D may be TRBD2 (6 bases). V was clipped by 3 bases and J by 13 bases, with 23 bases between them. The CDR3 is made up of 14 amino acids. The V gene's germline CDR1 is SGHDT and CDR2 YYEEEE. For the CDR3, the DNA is TGTGCCAGCAGCTCTGAAGGGACCGGGACTCGACCTTACTTC. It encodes CASSSEGTGTRPYF. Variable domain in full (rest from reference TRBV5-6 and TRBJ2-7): DAGVTQSPTHLIKTRGQQVTLRCSPKSGHDTVSWYQQALGQGPQFIFQYYEEEERQRGNFPDRFSGHQFPNYSSELNVNALLLGDSALYLCASSSEGTGTRPYFGPGTRLTVT.

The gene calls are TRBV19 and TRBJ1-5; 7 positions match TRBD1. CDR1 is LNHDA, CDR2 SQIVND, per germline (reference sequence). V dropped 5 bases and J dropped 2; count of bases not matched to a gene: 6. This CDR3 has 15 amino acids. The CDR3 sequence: CASSSTGNGNQPQHF. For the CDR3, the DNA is TGTGCCAGTAGTTCGACAGGGAATGGCAATCAGCCCCAGCATTTT.

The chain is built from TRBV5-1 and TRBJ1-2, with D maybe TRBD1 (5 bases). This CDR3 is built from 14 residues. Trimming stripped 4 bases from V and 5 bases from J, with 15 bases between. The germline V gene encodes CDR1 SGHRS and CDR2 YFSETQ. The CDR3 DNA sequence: TGCGCCAGCAGCCCCGGCGGGACGGAGTATGGCTACACCTTC. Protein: CASSPGGTEYGYTF.

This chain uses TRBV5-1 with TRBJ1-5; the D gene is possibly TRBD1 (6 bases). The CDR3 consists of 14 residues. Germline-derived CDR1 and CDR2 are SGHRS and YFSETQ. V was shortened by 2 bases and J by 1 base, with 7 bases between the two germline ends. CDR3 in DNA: TGCGCCAGCAGCTTTGGACAGAGCAATCAGCCCCAGCATTTT. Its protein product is CASSFGQSNQPQHF. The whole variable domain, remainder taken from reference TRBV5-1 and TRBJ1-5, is KAGVTQTPRYLIKTRGQQVTLSCSPISGHRSVSWYQQTPGQGLQFLFEYFSETQRNKGNFPGRFSGRQFSNSRSEMNVSTLELGDSALYLCASSFGQSNQPQHFGDGTRLSIL.

CDR3 bases: TGTGCCAGCAGCAAAGGTCAGCTCGCCACCGCCGACGTGAACACTGAAGCTTTCTTT. It specifies CASSKGQLATADVNTEAFF. The gene calls are TRBV21-1 and TRBJ1-1. TRBV21-1 is deemed a pseudogene. The CDR3 spans 19 residues.

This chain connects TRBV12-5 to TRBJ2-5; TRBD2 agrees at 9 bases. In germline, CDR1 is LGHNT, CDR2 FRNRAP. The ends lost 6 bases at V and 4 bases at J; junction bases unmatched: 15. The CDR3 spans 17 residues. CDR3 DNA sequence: TGTGCTAGTGGCCGACGTAGCGGGGGCCCCGGGGTAGAGACCCAGTACTTC. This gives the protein CASGRRSGGPGVETQYF.

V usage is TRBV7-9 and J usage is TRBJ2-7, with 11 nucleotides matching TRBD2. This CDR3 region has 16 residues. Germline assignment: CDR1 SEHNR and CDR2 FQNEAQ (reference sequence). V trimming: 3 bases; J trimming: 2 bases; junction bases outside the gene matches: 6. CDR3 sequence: CASSLMGLAATYEQYF. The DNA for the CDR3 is TGTGCCAGCAGCTTGATGGGACTAGCGGCAACCTACGAGCAGTACTTC.

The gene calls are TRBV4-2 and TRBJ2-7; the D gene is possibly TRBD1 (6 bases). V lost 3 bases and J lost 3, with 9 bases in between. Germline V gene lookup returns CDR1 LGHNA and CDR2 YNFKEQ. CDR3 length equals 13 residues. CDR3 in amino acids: CASSQDRLYEQYF. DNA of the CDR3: TGTGCCAGCAGCCAGGACAGACTCTACGAGCAGTACTTC.

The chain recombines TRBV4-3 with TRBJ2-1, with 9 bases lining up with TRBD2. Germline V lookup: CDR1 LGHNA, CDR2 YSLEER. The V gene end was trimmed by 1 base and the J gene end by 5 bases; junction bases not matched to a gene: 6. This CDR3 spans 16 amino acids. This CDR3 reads CASSQAASGANNEQFF. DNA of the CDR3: TGCGCCAGCAGCCAAGCGGCTAGCGGGGCAAACAATGAGCAGTTCTTC.

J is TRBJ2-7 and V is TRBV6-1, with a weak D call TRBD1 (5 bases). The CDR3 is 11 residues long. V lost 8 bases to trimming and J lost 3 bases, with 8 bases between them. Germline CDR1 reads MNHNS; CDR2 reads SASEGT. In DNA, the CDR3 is TGTGCCAGCCTTGACAGCTACGAGCAGTACTTC. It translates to CASLDSYEQYF.

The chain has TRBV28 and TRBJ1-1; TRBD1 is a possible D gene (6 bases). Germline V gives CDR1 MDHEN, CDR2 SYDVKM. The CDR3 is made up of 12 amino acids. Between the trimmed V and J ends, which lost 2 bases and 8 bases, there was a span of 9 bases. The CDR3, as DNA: TGTGCCAGCAGTTTACAGGGGAGAGAAGCTTTCTTT. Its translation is CASSLQGREAFF.

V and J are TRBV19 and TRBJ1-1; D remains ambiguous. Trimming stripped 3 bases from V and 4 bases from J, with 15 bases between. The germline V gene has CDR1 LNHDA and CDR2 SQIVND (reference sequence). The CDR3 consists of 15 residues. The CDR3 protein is CASSIPKGERTEAFF. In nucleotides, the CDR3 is TGTGCCAGTAGTATCCCTAAAGGTGAACGCACTGAAGCTTTCTTT.

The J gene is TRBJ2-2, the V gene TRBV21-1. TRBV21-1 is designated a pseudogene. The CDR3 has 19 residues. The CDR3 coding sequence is TGTGCCAGCAGCAAAGGGCCCGGGACGGTTAACCCGAACACCGGGGAGCTGTTTTTT. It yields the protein CASSKGPGTVNPNTGELFF.

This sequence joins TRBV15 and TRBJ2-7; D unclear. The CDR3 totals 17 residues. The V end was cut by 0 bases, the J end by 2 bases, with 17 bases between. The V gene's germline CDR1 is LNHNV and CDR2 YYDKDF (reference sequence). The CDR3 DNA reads TGTGCCACCAGCAGAGATAGGCTGAAATTCTCCCCCTACGAGCAGTACTTC. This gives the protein CATSRDRLKFSPYEQYF.